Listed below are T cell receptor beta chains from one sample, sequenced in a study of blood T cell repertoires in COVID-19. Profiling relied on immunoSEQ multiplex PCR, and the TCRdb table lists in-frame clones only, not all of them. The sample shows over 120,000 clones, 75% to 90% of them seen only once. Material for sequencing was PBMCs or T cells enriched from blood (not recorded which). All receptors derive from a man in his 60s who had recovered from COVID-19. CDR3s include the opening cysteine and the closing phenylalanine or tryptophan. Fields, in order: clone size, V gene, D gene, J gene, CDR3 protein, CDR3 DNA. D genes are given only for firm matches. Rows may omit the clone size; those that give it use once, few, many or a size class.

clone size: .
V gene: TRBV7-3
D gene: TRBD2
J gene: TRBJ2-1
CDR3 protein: CASKRSTSHDEQFF
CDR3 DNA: TGTGCCAGCAAACGATCGACTAGCCACGATGAGCAGTTCTTC

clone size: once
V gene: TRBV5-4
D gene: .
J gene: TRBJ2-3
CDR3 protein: CASSLEGDTDTQYF
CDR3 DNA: TGTGCCAGCAGCTTGGAGGGGGACACAGATACGCAGTATTTT

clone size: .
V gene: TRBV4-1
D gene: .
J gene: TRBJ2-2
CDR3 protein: CASSHLATNTGELFF
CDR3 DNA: TGCGCCAGCAGCCATCTAGCTACGAACACCGGGGAGCTGTTTTTT

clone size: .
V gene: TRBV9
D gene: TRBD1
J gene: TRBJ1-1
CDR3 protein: CASSPTGRFNTEAFF
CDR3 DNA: TGTGCCAGCAGCCCGACAGGGAGGTTCAACACTGAAGCTTTCTTT

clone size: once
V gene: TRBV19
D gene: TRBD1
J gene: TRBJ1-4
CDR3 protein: CASIRTGQAVANEKLFF
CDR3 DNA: TGTGCCAGTATTCGGACAGGCCAAGCTGTTGCTAATGAAAAACTGTTTTTT

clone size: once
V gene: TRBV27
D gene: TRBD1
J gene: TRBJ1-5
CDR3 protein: CASSMGTGSNQPQHF
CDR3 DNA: TGTGCCAGCAGTATGGGGACAGGTAGCAATCAGCCCCAGCATTTT

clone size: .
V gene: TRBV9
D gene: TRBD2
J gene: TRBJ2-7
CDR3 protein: CASGSGNPPYEQYF
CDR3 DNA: TGTGCCAGCGGTAGCGGGAATCCCCCCTACGAGCAGTACTTC

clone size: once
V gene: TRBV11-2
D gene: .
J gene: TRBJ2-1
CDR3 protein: CASSRIDQSANVGQFF
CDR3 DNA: TGTGCCAGCAGCCGAATAGACCAGAGCGCCAATGTTGGGCAGTTCTTC

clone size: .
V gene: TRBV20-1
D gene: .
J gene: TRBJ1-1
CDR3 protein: CSARKGTEAFF
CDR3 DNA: TGCAGTGCTAGGAAGGGGACTGAAGCTTTCTTT

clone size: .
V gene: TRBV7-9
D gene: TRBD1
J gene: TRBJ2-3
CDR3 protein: CASSLTGRGITDTQYF
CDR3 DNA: TGTGCCAGCAGCTTAACAGGCAGGGGGATAACAGATACGCAGTATTTT

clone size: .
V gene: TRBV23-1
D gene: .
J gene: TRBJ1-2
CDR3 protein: CASSPKQGPEGYTF
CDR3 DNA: TGCGCCAGCAGTCCGAAGCAGGGGCCGGAAGGCTACACCTTC

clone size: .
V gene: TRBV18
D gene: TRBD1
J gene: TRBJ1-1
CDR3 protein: CASSPPGTGKLAFF
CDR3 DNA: TGTGCCAGCTCACCACCCGGGACAGGGAAATTGGCTTTCTTT

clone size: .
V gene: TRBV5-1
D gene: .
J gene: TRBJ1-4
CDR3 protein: CASSLPTNEKLFF
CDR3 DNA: TGCGCCAGCAGCTTGCCGACTAATGAAAAACTGTTTTTT

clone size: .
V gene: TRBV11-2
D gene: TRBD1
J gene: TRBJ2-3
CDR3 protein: CASSIGQGTDTQYF
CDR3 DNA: TGTGCCAGCAGCATTGGACAGGGCACAGATACGCAGTATTTT

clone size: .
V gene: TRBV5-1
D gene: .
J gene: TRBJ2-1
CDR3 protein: CASSLEGGYAYNEQFF
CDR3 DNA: TGCGCCAGCAGCTTGGAAGGGGGTTATGCCTACAATGAGCAGTTCTTC

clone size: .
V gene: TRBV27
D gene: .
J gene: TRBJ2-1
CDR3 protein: CASSGPKGIKQFF
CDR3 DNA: TGTGCCAGCAGTGGCCCTAAGGGGATCAAGCAGTTCTTC

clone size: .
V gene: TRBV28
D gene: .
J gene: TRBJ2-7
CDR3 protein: CASSPPLGAYEQYF
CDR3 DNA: TGTGCCAGCAGTCCGCCATTGGGCGCCTACGAGCAGTACTTC

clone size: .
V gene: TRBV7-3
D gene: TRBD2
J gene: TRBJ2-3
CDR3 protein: CASSPPRRTGRVDTQYF
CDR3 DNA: TGTGCCAGCAGCCCTCCAAGGCGGACCGGGAGGGTGGATACGCAGTATTTT

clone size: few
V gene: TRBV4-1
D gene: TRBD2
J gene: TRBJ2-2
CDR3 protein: CASSQGLAGGPTGELFF
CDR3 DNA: TGCGCCAGCAGCCAGGGACTAGCGGGAGGGCCTACCGGGGAGCTGTTTTTT

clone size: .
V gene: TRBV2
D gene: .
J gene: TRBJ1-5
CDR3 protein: CASSGPFSNQPQHF
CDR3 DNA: TGTGCCAGCAGTGGTCCTTTTAGCAATCAGCCCCAGCATTTT

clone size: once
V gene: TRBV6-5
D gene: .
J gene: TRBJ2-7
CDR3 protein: CASSYSHGTSYEQYF
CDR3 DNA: TGTGCCAGCAGTTACTCGCACGGGACATCCTACGAGCAGTACTTC

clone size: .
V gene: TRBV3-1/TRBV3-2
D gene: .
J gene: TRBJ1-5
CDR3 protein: CASSQAGTGYQPQHF
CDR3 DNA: TGTGCCAGCAGCCAAGCGGGTACAGGGTATCAGCCCCAGCATTTT

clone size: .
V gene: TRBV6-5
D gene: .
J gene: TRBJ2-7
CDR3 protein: CASSSDIYEQYF
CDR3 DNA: TGTGCCAGCAGCTCAGACATATACGAGCAGTACTTC

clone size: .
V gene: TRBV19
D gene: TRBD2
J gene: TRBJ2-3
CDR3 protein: CASSPGTSGTGTDTQYF
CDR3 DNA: TGTGCCAGTAGTCCCGGGACTAGCGGGACCGGCACAGATACGCAGTATTTT

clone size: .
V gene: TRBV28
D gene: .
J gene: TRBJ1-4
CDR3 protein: CASSLVGAGNEKLFF
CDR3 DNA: TGTGCCAGCAGTTTAGTAGGGGCCGGTAATGAAAAACTGTTTTTT

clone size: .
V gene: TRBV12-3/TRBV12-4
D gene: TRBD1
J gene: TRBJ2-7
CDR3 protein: CASSWTGRYEQYF
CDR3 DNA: TGTGCCAGCTCATGGACAGGGCGGTACGAGCAGTACTTC

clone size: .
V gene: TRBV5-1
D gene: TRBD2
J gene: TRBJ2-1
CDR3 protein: CASSRGGGSNEQFF
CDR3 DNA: TGCGCCAGCAGTCGGGGCGGGGGTTCTAATGAGCAGTTCTTC

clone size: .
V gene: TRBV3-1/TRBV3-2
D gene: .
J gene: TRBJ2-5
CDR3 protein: CASSQDPNQIETQYF
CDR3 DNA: TGTGCCAGCAGCCAAGATCCCAATCAGATAGAGACCCAGTACTTC

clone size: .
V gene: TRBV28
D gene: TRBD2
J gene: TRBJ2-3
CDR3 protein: CASSQAFLAGGPDTQYF
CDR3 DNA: TGTGCCAGCAGCCAAGCCTTCTTAGCGGGAGGGCCAGATACGCAGTATTTT

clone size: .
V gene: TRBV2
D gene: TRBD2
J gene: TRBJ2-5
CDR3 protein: CASSGTSEETQYF
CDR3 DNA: TGTGCCAGCAGCGGGACTAGCGAAGAGACCCAGTACTTC

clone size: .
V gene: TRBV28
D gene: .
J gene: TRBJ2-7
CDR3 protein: CASIPRQGGEQYF
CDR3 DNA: TGTGCCAGCATCCCCCGACAGGGAGGCGAGCAGTACTTC

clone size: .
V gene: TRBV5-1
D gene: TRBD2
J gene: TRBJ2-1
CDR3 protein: CASRSLAGSGNEQFF
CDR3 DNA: TGCGCCAGCAGGAGTCTAGCGGGGAGTGGGAATGAGCAGTTCTTC

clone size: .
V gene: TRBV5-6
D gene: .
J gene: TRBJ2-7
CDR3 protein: CASKRRRSSYEQYF
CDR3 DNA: TGTGCCAGCAAAAGGAGACGGAGCTCCTACGAGCAGTACTTC

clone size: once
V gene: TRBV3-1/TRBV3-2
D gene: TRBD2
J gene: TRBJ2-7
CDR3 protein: CASSRLAGEQYF
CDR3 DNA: TGTGCCAGCAGCCGTCTAGCGGGCGAGCAGTACTTC

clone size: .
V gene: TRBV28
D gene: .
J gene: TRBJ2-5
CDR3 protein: CASSPRGAEETQYF
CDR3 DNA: TGTGCCAGCAGCCCCCGGGGGGCGGAGGAGACCCAGTACTTC

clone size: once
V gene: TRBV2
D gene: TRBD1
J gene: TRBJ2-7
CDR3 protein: CASRPDRGTYEQYF
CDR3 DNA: TGTGCCAGCAGGCCGGACAGGGGAACCTACGAGCAGTACTTC

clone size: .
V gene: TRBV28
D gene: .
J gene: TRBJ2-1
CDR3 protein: CASSWPTSENPYNEQFF
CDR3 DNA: TGTGCCAGCAGTTGGCCCACCTCGGAGAATCCCTACAATGAGCAGTTCTTC

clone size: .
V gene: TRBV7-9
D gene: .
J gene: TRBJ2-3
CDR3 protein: CASRSTPGAGDTQYF
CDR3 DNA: TGTGCCAGCAGGTCCACTCCGGGAGCCGGAGATACGCAGTATTTT

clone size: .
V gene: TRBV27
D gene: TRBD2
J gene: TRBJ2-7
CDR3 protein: CASSLKRESYEQYF
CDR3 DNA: TGTGCCAGCAGTTTAAAGCGGGAGTCGTACGAGCAGTACTTC

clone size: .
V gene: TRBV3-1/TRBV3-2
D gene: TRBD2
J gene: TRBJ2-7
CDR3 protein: CASSQVWASGGNYEQYF
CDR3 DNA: TGTGCCAGCAGCCAAGTTTGGGCTAGCGGGGGTAACTACGAGCAGTACTTC

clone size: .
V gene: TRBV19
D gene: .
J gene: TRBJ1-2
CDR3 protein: CASSIQGIFNYGYTF
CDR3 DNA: TGTGCCAGTAGTATTCAGGGCATCTTCAACTATGGCTACACCTTC

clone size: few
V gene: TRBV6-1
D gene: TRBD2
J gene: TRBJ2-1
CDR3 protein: CASSDFVGRTSKFF
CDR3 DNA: TGTGCCAGCAGTGATTTCGTTGGTCGGACTAGCAAGTTCTTC

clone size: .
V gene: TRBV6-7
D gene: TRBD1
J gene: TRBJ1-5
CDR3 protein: CASTPDRLAFNQPQHF
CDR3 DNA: TGTGCCAGCACCCCGGACAGGTTAGCATTCAATCAGCCCCAGCATTTT

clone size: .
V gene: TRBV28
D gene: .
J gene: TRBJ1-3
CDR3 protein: CASRASGNTIYF
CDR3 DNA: TGTGCCAGCAGGGCATCTGGAAACACCATATATTTT

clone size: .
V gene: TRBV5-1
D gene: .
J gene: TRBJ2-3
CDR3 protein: CASSVGGSTDTQYF
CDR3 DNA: TGCGCCAGCAGCGTCGGGGGTAGCACAGATACGCAGTATTTT

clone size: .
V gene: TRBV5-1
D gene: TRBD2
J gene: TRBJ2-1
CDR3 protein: CASSTRGSGGGWYNEQFF
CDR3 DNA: TGCGCCAGCAGCACCCGGGGTAGCGGGGGGGGTTGGTACAATGAGCAGTTCTTC

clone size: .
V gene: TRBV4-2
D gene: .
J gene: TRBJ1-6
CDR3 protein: CASSQARLGGTPLHF
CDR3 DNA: TGTGCCAGCAGCCAAGCTCGGTTGGGGGGAACACCCCTCCACTTT

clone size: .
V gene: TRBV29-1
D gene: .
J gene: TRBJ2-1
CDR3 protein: CSASAGTPRTNEQFF
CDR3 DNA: TGCAGCGCCTCGGCGGGGACCCCCAGGACAAATGAGCAGTTCTTC

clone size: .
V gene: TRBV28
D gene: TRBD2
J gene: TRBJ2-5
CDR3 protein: CASIHSGGGETQYF
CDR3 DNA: TGTGCCAGCATCCATAGCGGGGGTGGGGAGACCCAGTACTTC

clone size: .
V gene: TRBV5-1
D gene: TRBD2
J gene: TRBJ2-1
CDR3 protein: CASSFGTTKIYNEQFF
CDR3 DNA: TGCGCCAGCAGCTTCGGGACTACCAAGATCTACAATGAGCAGTTCTTC

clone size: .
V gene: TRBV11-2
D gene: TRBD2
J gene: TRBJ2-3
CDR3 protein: CASSLGLAGPSTDTQYF
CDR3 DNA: TGTGCCAGCAGCCTTGGACTAGCGGGCCCCAGCACAGATACGCAGTATTTT

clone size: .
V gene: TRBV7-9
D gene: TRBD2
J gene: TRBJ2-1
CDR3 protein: CASSLVRTSGSGEQFF
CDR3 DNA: TGTGCCAGCAGCTTAGTGAGGACTAGCGGGAGTGGTGAGCAGTTCTTC

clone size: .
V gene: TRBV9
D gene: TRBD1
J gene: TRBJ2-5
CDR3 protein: CASSYRTGGGETQYF
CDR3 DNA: TGTGCCAGCAGCTACCGGACAGGGGGCGGGGAGACCCAGTACTTC

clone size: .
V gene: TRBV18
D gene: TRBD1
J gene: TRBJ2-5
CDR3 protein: CASSRDRQETQYF
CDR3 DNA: TGTGCCAGCTCACGGGACAGGCAAGAGACCCAGTACTTC

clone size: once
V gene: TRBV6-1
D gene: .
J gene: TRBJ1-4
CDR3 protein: CASSEVGGIDEKLFF
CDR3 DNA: TGTGCCAGCAGTGAAGTGGGAGGGATTGATGAAAAACTGTTTTTT

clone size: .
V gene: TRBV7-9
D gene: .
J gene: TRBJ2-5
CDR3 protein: CASSSWGGALETQYF
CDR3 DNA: TGTGCCAGCAGCTCCTGGGGGGGGGCCCTTGAGACCCAGTACTTC

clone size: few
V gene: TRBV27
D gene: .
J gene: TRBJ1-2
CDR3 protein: CASSSQAGWDYGYTF
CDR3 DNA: TGTGCCAGCAGTTCCCAAGCAGGGTGGGACTATGGCTACACCTTC